This T cell receptor beta chain is drawn from a study of T cell responses to AZD1222 COVID-19 vaccine. TCRdb keeps only in-frame clones here, not all; method: immunoSEQ multiplex PCR. Of around 200,000 clones in the sample, approximately 94% are singletons; the top ten hold 1.6%. Germline values: CDR1 SGHTA, CDR2 FQGNSA. Between the trimmed V and J ends, which lost 5 bases and 11 bases, there was a span of 25 bases. This CDR3 is 15 amino acids long. V is TRBV7-2 and J is TRBJ2-7; possible D gene TRBD1, 6 bases. The starting material was peripheral blood, obtained 28 days after the second AZD1222 dose. This clonotype was sampled from an adult who received the AZD1222 COVID-19 vaccine. The CDR3 region is CASSGQTDTSSAKYF. Here the CDR3 DNA reads TGTGCCAGCAGCGGACAGACCGATACGAGCAGTGCAAAGTACTTC.